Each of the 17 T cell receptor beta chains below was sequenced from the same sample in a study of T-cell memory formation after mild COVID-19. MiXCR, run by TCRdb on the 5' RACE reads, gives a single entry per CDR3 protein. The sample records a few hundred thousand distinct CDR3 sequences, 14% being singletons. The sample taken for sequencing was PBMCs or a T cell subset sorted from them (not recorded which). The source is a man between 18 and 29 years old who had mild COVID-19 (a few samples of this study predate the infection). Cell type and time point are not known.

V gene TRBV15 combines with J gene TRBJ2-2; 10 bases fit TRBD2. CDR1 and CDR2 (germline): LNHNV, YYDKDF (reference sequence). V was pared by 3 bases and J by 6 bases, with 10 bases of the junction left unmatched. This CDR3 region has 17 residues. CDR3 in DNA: TGTGCCACCAGCAGTCCGGGGACTAGCGAGGGGGCCGGGGAGCTGTTTTTT. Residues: CATSSPGTSEGAGELFF.

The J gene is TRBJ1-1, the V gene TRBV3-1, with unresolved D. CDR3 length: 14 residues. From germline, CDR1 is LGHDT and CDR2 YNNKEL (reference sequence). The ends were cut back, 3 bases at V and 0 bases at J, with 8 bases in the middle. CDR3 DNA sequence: TGTGCCAGCAGCCAGGCCAAGGTGAACACTGAAGCTTTCTTT. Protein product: CASSQAKVNTEAFF. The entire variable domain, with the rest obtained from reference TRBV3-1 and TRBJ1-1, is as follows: DTAVSQTPKYLVTQMGNDKSIKCEQNLGHDTMYWYKQDSKKFLKIMFSYNNKELIINETVPNRFSPKSPDKAHLNLHINSLELGDSAVYFCASSQAKVNTEAFFGQGTRLTVV.

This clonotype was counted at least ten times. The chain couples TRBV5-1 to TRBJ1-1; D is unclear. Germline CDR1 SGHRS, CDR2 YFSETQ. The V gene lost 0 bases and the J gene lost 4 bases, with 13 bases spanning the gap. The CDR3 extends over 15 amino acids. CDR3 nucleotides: TGCGCCAGCAGCTTGGTGGCGGGAGTGGGCACTGAAGCTTTCTTT. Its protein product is CASSLVAGVGTEAFF.

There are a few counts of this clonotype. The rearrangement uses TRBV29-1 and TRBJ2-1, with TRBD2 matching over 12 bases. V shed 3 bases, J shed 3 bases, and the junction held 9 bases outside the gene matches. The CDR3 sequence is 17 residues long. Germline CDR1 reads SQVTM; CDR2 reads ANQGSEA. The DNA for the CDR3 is TGCAGCGTTGAGTCTCTAGCGGGGGGGCCCGGCTACAATGAGCAGTTCTTC. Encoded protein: CSVESLAGGPGYNEQFF.

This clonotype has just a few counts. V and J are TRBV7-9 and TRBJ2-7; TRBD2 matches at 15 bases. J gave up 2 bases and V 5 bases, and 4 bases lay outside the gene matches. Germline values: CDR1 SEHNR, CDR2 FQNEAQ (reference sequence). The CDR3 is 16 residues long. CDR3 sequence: CASSAGTSGGTYEQYV. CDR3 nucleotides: TGTGCCAGCAGCGCCGGGACTAGCGGGGGGACCTACGAGCAGTACGTC.

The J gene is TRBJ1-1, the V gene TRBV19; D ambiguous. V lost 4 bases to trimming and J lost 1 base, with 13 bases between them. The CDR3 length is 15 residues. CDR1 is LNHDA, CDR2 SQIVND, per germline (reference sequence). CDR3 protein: CASSRGIQPNTEAFF. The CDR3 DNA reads TGTGCCAGTAGTAGGGGTATTCAGCCGAACACTGAAGCTTTCTTT.

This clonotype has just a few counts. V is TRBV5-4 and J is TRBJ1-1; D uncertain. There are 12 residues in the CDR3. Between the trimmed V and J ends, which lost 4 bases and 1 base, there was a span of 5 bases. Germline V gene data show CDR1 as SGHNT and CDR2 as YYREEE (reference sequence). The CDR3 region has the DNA TGTGCCAGCAGCGTCAGGAACACTGAAGCTTTCTTT. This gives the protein CASSVRNTEAFF.

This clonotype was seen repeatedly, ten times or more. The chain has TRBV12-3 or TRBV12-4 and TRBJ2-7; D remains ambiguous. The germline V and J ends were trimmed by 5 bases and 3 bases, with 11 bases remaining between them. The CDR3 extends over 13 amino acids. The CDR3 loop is CASSPGRNYEQYF. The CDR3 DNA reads TGTGCCAGCAGTCCTGGTCGGAACTACGAGCAGTACTTC.

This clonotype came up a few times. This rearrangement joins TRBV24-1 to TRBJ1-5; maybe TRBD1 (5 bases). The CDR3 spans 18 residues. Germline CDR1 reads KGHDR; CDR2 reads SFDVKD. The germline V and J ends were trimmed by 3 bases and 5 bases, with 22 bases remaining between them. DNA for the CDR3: TGTGCCACCAGTGATCAGCCTTTTGGGGGAGCGCGACATCAGCCCCAGCATTTT. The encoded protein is CATSDQPFGGARHQPQHF.

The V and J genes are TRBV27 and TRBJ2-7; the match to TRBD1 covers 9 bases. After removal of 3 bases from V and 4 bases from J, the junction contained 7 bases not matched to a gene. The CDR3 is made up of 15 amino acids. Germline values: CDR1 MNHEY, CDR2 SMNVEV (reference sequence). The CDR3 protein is CASSFWGTGMYEQYF. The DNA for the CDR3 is TGTGCCAGCAGTTTTTGGGGGACAGGGATGTACGAGCAGTACTTC.

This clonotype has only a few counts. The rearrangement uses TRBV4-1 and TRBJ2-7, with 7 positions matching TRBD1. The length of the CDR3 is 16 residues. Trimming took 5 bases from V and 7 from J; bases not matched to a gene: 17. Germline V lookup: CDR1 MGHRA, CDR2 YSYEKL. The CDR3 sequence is CASSSQGDRLLAEQYF. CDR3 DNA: TGCGCCAGCAGCTCGCAGGGGGACCGGTTACTTGCGGAGCAGTACTTC.

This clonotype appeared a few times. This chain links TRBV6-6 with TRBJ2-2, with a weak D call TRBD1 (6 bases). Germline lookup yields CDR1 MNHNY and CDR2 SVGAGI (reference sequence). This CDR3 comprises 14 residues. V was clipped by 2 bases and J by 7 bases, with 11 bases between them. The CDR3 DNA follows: TGTGCCAGCAGTTACCCCAGGGGCCACGGGGAGCTGTTTTTT. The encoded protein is CASSYPRGHGELFF.

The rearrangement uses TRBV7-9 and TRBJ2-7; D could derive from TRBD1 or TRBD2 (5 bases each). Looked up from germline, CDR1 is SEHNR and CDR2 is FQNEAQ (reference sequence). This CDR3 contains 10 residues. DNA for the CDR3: TGTGCCAGCAGCTCCCGGGGCCCTGGGGTC. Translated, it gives CASSSRGPGV.

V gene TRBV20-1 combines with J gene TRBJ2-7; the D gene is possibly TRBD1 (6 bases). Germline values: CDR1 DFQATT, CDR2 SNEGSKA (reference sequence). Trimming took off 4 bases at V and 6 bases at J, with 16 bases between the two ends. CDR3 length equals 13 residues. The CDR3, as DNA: TGCAGTGCTACGTCAGGGGTGACAGGCGAGCAGTACTTC. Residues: CSATSGVTGEQYF.

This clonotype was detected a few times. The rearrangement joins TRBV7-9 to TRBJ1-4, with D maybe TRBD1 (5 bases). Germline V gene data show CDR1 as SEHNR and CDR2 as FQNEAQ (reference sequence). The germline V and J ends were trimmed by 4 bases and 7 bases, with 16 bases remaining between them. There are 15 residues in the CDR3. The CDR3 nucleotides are TGTGCCAGCAGCTCCCGGACGATCCAGGGTGAAAAACTGTTTTTT. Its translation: CASSSRTIQGEKLFF.

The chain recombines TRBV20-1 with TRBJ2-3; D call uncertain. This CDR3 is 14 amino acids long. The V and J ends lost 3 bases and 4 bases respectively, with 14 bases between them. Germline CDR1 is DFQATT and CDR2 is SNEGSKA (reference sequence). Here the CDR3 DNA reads TGCAGTGCTAGCCTCCCTTCACCGCCAGATACGCAGTATTTT. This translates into CSASLPSPPDTQYF.

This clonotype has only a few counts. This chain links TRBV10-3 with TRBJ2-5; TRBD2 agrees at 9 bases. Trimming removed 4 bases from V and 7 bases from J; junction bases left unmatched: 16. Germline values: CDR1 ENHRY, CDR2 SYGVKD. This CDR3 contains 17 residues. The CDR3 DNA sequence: TGTGCCATCAGTGTGGGAGCGGGGGGCAGCTATAAAGCGACCCAGTACTTC. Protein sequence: CAISVGAGGSYKATQYF.